Sequencing of this T cell receptor (beta chain) was carried out in a study of T cell repertoires in cytomegalovirus infection. Each CDR3 protein gets one entry after TCRdb re-called the reads with MiXCR. The sample comprises around 770,000 distinct CDR3 sequences, around 29% of which are singletons, and about 12% rests with the top ten. In regard to this clonotype: Its antigen is still unknown.

This sequence originates from a human donor in good health (CMV status not recorded). Some clones in this sample may be carry-over from other donors' samples. Material: cultured CD8+ T cells from PBMCs, obtained from culture after CMV antigen stimulation.

The CDR3 nucleotides are TGTGCCAGCACCTATACTAGCTCCTACAATGAGCAGTTCTTC. Translation: CASTYTSSYNEQFF. The chain links TRBV6-2 or TRBV6-3 to TRBJ2-1; maybe TRBD2 (5 bases). Germline CDR1 reads MNHEY; CDR2 reads SVGEGT. V lost 7 bases and J 0 bases, leaving 10 bases between the germline ends. The CDR3 spans 14 residues.